This paragraph covers one TCR beta chain sequence. Antigen specificity is unknown. The sample belongs to a study of cytomegalovirus exposure and HLA in healthy donors. Study-wide context: Around 80 million unique TCRs from HLA-typed donors were held in an early data release.

J gave up 7 bases and V 7 bases, and 4 bases lay outside the gene matches. The CDR3 spans 13 residues. The V gene's germline CDR1 is SGDLS and CDR2 YYNGEE. Study findings and constraints: There were some public TCRs occurring in many donors, but most TCR sequences were rare.

PCR was performed using 60 Vbeta and 13 Jbeta primers. The data were produced by immunoSEQ multiplex PCR, yet TCRdb's version contains in-frame clones alone and is incomplete. The table lists 200,000 to 250,000 clones, roughly 87% of them singletons. The sequence was collected from a woman aged 40 to 50 in good health and CMV-seropositive. Material for sequencing was PBMCs. The V gene is TRBV9, the J gene TRBJ1-6; 8 nucleotides line up with TRBD1. The CDR3 DNA is TGTGCCAGCCAGGACAGGGTGAATTCACCCCTCCACTTT. It specifies CASQDRVNSPLHF.